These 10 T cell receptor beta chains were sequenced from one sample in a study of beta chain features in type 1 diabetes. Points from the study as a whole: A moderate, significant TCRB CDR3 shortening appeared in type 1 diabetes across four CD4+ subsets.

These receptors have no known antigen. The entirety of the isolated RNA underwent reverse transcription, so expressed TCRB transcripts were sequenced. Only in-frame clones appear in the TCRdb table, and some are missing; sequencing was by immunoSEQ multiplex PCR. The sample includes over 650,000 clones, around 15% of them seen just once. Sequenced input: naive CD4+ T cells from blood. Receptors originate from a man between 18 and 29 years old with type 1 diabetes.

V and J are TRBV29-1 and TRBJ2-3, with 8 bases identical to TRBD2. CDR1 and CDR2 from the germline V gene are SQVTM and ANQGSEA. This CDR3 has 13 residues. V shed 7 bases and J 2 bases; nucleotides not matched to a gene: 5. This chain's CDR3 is CSGGGGPTDTQYF. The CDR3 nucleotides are TGCAGCGGGGGCGGGGGGCCCACAGATACGCAGTATTTT.

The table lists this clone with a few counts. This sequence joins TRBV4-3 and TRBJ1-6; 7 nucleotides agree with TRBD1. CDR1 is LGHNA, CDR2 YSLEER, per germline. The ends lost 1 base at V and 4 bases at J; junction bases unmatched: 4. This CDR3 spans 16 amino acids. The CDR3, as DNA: TGCGCCAGCAGCCAAGGTGGACAGGATTATAATTCACCCCTCCACTTT. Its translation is CASSQGGQDYNSPLHF.

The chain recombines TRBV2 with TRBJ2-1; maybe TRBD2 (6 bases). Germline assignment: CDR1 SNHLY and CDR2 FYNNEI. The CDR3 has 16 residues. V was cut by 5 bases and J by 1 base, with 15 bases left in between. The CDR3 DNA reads TGTGCCAGCAGTCGACGGCCGGCGGGGTCCTACAATGAGCAGTTCTTC. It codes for CASSRRPAGSYNEQFF.

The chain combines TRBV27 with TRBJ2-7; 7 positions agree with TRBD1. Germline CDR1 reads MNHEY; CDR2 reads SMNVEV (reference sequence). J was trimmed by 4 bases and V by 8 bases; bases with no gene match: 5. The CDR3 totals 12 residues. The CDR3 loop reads CASRRGSYEQYF. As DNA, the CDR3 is TGTGCCAGCCGCAGGGGGTCGTACGAGCAGTACTTC.

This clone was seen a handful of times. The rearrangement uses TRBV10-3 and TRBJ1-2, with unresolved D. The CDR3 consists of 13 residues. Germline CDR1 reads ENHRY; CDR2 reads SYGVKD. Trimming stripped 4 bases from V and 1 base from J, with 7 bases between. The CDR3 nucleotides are TGTGCCATCAGTGCGACGGATAACTATGGCTACACCTTC. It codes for CAISATDNYGYTF.

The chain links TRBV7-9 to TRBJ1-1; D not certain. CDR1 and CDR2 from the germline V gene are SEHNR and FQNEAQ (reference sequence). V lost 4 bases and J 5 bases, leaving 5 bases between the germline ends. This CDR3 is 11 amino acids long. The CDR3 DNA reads TGTGCCAGCAGCTGGCAGACTGAAGCTTTCTTT. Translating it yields CASSWQTEAFF.

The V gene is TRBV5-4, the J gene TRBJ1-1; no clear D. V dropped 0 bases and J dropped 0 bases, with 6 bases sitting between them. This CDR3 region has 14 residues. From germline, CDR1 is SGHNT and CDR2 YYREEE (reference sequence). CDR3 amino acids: CASSLAQLNTEAFF. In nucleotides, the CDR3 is TGTGCCAGCAGCTTGGCACAGCTGAACACTGAAGCTTTCTTT.

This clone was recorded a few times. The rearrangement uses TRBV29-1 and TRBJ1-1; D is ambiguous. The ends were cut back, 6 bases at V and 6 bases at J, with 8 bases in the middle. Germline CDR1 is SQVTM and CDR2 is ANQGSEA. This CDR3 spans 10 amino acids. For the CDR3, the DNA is TGCAGCGTCTGGACGGCTGAAGCTTTCTTT. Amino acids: CSVWTAEAFF.

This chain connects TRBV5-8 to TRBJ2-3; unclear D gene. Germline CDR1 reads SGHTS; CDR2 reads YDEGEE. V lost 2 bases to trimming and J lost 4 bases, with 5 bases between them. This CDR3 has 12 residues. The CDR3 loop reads CASSFSADTQYF. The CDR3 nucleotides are TGTGCCAGCAGCTTCTCGGCAGATACGCAGTATTTT.

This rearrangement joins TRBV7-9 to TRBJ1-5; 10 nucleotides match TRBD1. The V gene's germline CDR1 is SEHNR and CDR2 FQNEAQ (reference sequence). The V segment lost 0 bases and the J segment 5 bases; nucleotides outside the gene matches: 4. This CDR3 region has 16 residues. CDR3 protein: CASSLAGQGRYQPQHF. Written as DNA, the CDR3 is TGTGCCAGCAGCTTAGCGGGACAGGGGCGTTATCAGCCCCAGCATTTT.